The 28 T cell receptor beta chains below were found in one sample sequenced in a study of beta chain features in type 1 diabetes. Sequenced material consisted of expressed TCRB transcripts (all of the isolated RNA was reverse transcribed). Only in-frame clones appear in the TCRdb table, and some are missing; sequencing was by immunoSEQ multiplex PCR. Counted here are approximately 150,000 clones, about 9.7% occurring once; the ten biggest clones make up about 0.6%. The specimen was central memory CD4+ T cells from blood. The receptors were sampled from a woman aged 40 to 50 in good health.

J is TRBJ1-2 and V is TRBV14, with unresolved D. CDR3 length equals 13 residues. V lost 0 bases and J lost 7, with 9 bases in between. CDR1 SGHDN and CDR2 FVKESK come from the germline V gene. Here the CDR3 DNA reads TGTGCCAGCAGCCAAGATCAGTCTTCTGGCTACACCTTC. Amino acid sequence: CASSQDQSSGYTF. The entire variable domain, with the rest obtained from reference TRBV14 and TRBJ1-2, is as follows: EAGVTQFPSHSVIEKGQTVTLRCDPISGHDNLYWYRRVMGKEIKFLLHFVKESKQDESGMPNNRFLAERTGGTYSTLKVQPAELEDSGVYFCASSQDQSSGYTFGSGTRLTVV.

This chain links TRBV7-2 with TRBJ2-1, with D perhaps TRBD1 (6 bases). The CDR3 length is 16 residues. Trimming took 3 bases from V and 6 from J, leaving 18 bases between them. Germline V gene data show CDR1 as SGHTA and CDR2 as FQGNSA. CDR3 sequence reads: CASSFPPGDDSNEQFF. The CDR3 nucleotides read TGTGCCAGCAGCTTCCCTCCAGGGGACGATTCCAATGAGCAGTTCTTC. Variable domain in full (rest from reference TRBV7-2 and TRBJ2-1): GAGVSQSPSNKVTEKGKDVELRCDPISGHTALYWYRQSLGQGLEFLIYFQGNSAPDKSGLPSDRFSAERTGGSVSTLTIQRTQQEDSAVYLCASSFPPGDDSNEQFFGPGTRLTVL.

This clone was seen a few times. This chain uses TRBV2 with TRBJ2-5, with no clear D. The V gene lost 7 bases and the J gene lost 5 bases, with 8 bases spanning the gap. The CDR3 length is 11 residues. From germline, CDR1 is SNHLY and CDR2 FYNNEI. The CDR3 nucleotides are TGTGCCAGCAAGAGCAAGGAGACCCAGTACTTC. It codes for CASKSKETQYF.

The table lists this clone with a few counts. The chain employs TRBV12-5 and TRBJ1-1; tentative D call: TRBD1 (5 bases). The V gene's germline CDR1 is LGHNT and CDR2 FRNRAP. The CDR3 runs to 13 residues. Deletions cut 5 bases from V and 0 bases from J, with 7 bases between. DNA of the CDR3: TGTGCTAGTGGTCGACAGCTGAACACTGAAGCTTTCTTT. Translation gives CASGRQLNTEAFF.

The chain uses TRBV10-2 and TRBJ1-1, with unresolved D. Trimming cost V 8 bases and J 6 bases, with 16 bases left between them. The germline V gene has CDR1 WSHSY and CDR2 SAAADI. This CDR3 spans 13 amino acids. In nucleotides, the CDR3 is TGCGCCAGCGGAAGTTTTGGGAGATCTGAAGCTTTCTTT. It translates to CASGSFGRSEAFF.

This clone was observed a handful of times. The chain links TRBV28 to TRBJ2-7; D is ambiguous. Looked up from germline, CDR1 is MDHEN and CDR2 is SYDVKM. CDR3 length: 15 residues. The V and J ends lost 6 bases and 0 bases respectively, with 15 bases between them. CDR3 loop: CASSDPPTGSYEQYF. In DNA form, the CDR3 reads TGTGCCAGCAGCGACCCTCCGACTGGCTCCTACGAGCAGTACTTC.

This chain connects TRBV5-1 to TRBJ2-7; D possibly corresponds to TRBD1 (6 bases). The CDR3 loop spans 13 amino acids. V was trimmed by 2 bases and J by 3 bases, leaving 9 bases between them. Germline-derived CDR1 and CDR2 are SGHRS and YFSETQ. The CDR3 sequence: CASSFQGNYEQYF. In DNA, the CDR3 is TGCGCCAGCAGCTTCCAGGGGAACTACGAGCAGTACTTC. Combining the CDR3 with reference TRBV5-1 and TRBJ2-7 gives the whole variable domain KAGVTQTPRYLIKTRGQQVTLSCSPISGHRSVSWYQQTPGQGLQFLFEYFSETQRNKGNFPGRFSGRQFSNSRSEMNVSTLELGDSALYLCASSFQGNYEQYFGPGTRLTVT.

This clone was seen only a few times. This sample also contains other DNA sequences that code for the same CDR3. The chain joins TRBV7-2 to TRBJ2-3; D call uncertain. CDR1 is SGHTA, CDR2 FQGNSA, per germline. This CDR3 has 13 residues. Deletions cut 1 base from V and 2 bases from J, with 4 bases between. DNA for the CDR3: TGTGCCAGCAGCTTAGTTCACACAGATACGCAGTATTTT. Residues: CASSLVHTDTQYF. The entire variable domain, with the rest obtained from reference TRBV7-2 and TRBJ2-3, is as follows: GAGVSQSPSNKVTEKGKDVELRCDPISGHTALYWYRQSLGQGLEFLIYFQGNSAPDKSGLPSDRFSAERTGGSVSTLTIQRTQQEDSAVYLCASSLVHTDTQYFGPGTRLTVL.

Only a few counts were recorded for this clone. The chain couples TRBV5-1 to TRBJ2-3; D is unclear. There are 14 residues in the CDR3. With 5 bases removed from V and 3 bases from J, the gap between germline ends came to 13 bases. Germline V CDR1 and CDR2: SGHRS, YFSETQ. The CDR3 nucleotides are TGCGCCAGCAGGCTGGGCGCTGAGACAGATACGCAGTATTTT. Translated: CASRLGAETDTQYF.

This clone was observed a handful of times. This rearrangement joins TRBV19 to TRBJ2-7; TRBD1 matches at 8 bases. The trim removed 5 bases at V and 7 bases at J, leaving 10 bases unmatched. Germline CDR1 is LNHDA and CDR2 is SQIVND (reference sequence). The CDR3 is made up of 14 amino acids. The CDR3 DNA follows: TGTGCCAGTAGTTTCCAAGGACAGGGCAGGGAGCAGTACTTC. Amino acid sequence: CASSFQGQGREQYF.

This clone was seen a handful of times. This chain connects TRBV5-1 to TRBJ1-1; D remains ambiguous. The CDR3 consists of 13 residues. The ends were cut back, 5 bases at V and 5 bases at J, with 13 bases in the middle. Per germline, CDR1 SGHRS and CDR2 YFSETQ. The CDR3 region is CASRAGSGTEAFF. The CDR3 nucleotides are TGCGCCAGCAGGGCCGGGTCGGGAACTGAAGCTTTCTTT. Filled out from reference TRBV5-1 and TRBJ1-1, the complete variable domain reads KAGVTQTPRYLIKTRGQQVTLSCSPISGHRSVSWYQQTPGQGLQFLFEYFSETQRNKGNFPGRFSGRQFSNSRSEMNVSTLELGDSALYLCASRAGSGTEAFFGQGTRLTVV.

The rearrangement uses TRBV5-1 and TRBJ2-1, with TRBD2 matching over 8 bases. There are 17 residues in the CDR3. Germline loops: CDR1 SGHRS, CDR2 YFSETQ. J was trimmed by 9 bases and V by 0 bases; bases with no gene match: 14. The chain's CDR3 is CASSLARAGGRRSEQFF. As DNA, the CDR3 is TGCGCCAGCAGCTTGGCCAGGGCGGGGGGAAGGAGGTCTGAGCAGTTCTTC. Drawing the rest from reference TRBV5-1 and TRBJ2-1, the complete variable domain is KAGVTQTPRYLIKTRGQQVTLSCSPISGHRSVSWYQQTPGQGLQFLFEYFSETQRNKGNFPGRFSGRQFSNSRSEMNVSTLELGDSALYLCASSLARAGGRRSEQFFGPGTRLTVL.

This clone turned up a few times. The rearrangement joins TRBV9 to TRBJ2-3; weak D call: TRBD2 (5 bases). Germline values: CDR1 SGDLS, CDR2 YYNGEE. Trimming took 0 bases from V and 0 from J, leaving 8 bases between them. The CDR3 is 15 amino acids. The CDR3 here is CASSVVGESTDTQYF. The DNA of the CDR3 is TGTGCCAGCAGCGTAGTTGGGGAGAGCACAGATACGCAGTATTTT.

The chain employs TRBV6-1 and TRBJ2-1; 7 bases are a match to TRBD2. The CDR3 runs to 16 residues. V dropped 3 bases and J dropped 0; count of bases not matched to a gene: 5. Germline V gives CDR1 MNHNS, CDR2 SASEGT. The CDR3 is CASSEQRGSSYNEQFF. For the CDR3, the DNA is TGTGCCAGCAGTGAGCAGCGGGGTAGCTCCTACAATGAGCAGTTCTTC.

This clone was observed a few times. The V and J genes are TRBV19 and TRBJ2-1; 9 bases match TRBD2. V was clipped by 5 bases and J by 2 bases; unmatched bases: 7. Germline CDR1 LNHDA, CDR2 SQIVND (reference sequence). This CDR3 has 16 amino acids. CDR3 in DNA: TGTGCCAGTAGTCAGAGTAGCGGGGGAACCTACAATGAGCAGTTCTTC. Translating gives CASSQSSGGTYNEQFF. Full variable domain (rest looked up from reference TRBV19 and TRBJ2-1): DGGITQSPKYLFRKEGQNVTLSCEQNLNHDAMYWYRQDPGQGLRLIYYSQIVNDFQKGDIAEGYSVSREKKESFPLTVTSAQKNPTAFYLCASSQSSGGTYNEQFFGPGTRLTVL.

This clone was detected only a few times. The chain joins TRBV5-1 to TRBJ1-4; D remains unclear. Per the germline V gene, CDR1 is SGHRS and CDR2 is YFSETQ. V was cut by 0 bases and J by 4 bases, with 4 bases left in between. The CDR3 sequence is 13 residues long. This chain's CDR3 is CASSLASNEKLFF. In DNA form, the CDR3 reads TGCGCCAGCAGCTTGGCGAGTAATGAAAAACTGTTTTTT.

This clone was detected a few times. The chain is built from TRBV5-1 and TRBJ2-3, with TRBD2 as a possible D gene (5 bases). Germline CDR1 reads SGHRS; CDR2 reads YFSETQ. V lost 4 bases to trimming and J lost 0 bases, with 12 bases between them. CDR3 length: 15 amino acids. The CDR3 protein is CASSPGTRSTDTQYF. CDR3 nucleotide sequence: TGCGCCAGCAGCCCCGGTACTAGGAGCACAGATACGCAGTATTTT.

V and J are TRBV21-1 and TRBJ2-1; TRBD1 is the table's D call and was not checked against the DNA. TRBV21-1 is recorded as a pseudogene. This CDR3 contains 11 residues. In nucleotides, the CDR3 is TGTGCCAGCCCTCAGGATAATGAGCAGTTCTTC. Translating gives CASPQDNEQFF.

This clone was detected a few times. The chain couples TRBV29-1 to TRBJ2-5, with TRBD2 matching over 10 bases. The CDR3 runs to 15 residues. V lost 6 bases to trimming and J lost 4 bases; unmatched junction nucleotides: 11. The germline V gene encodes CDR1 SQVTM and CDR2 ANQGSEA. Here the CDR3 reads CSVAFGLAASETQYF. Written as DNA, the CDR3 is TGCAGCGTCGCCTTCGGACTAGCGGCCTCAGAGACCCAGTACTTC.

The genes are TRBV7-2 and TRBJ2-2; no clear D gene. Trimming shortened V by 5 bases and J by 1 base, and 14 bases separated the two germline ends. The CDR3 contains 16 residues. Germline CDR1 and CDR2: SGHTA and FQGNSA. CDR3 protein: CASSEVRSVNTGELFF. The CDR3 bases are TGTGCCAGCAGCGAGGTTCGGAGCGTGAACACCGGGGAGCTGTTTTTT.

This clone appeared a few times. The chain carries TRBV7-2 and TRBJ1-1; 11 nucleotides agree with TRBD1. This CDR3 is 14 amino acids long. V lost 5 bases and J lost 3; bases outside the gene matches: 2. CDR1 and CDR2 (germline): SGHTA, FQGNSA. The CDR3 reads CASSGGQGDTEAFF. Here the CDR3 DNA reads TGTGCCAGCAGCGGGGGACAGGGGGACACTGAAGCTTTCTTT.

The table lists this clone with many counts. This chain links TRBV28 with TRBJ2-7, with no clear D. Between the trimmed V and J ends, which lost 6 bases and 3 bases, there was a span of 12 bases. The CDR3 consists of 13 residues. Looked up from germline, CDR1 is MDHEN and CDR2 is SYDVKM. In nucleotides, the CDR3 is TGTGCCAGCAGGCCTACCGATCGCTACGAGCAGTACTTC. It translates to CASRPTDRYEQYF.

This clone has a handful of counts. This chain links TRBV18 with TRBJ2-5; tentatively, D is TRBD1 (5 bases). The V and J ends lost 2 bases and 1 base respectively, with 11 bases between them. The CDR3 extends over 15 amino acids. Germline V gene data show CDR1 as KGHSH and CDR2 as LQKENI. The CDR3 DNA follows: TGTGCCAGCTCACCAGACGCGACAGCCCAAGAGACCCAGTACTTC. Amino acids: CASSPDATAQETQYF. The full variable domain, completed using reference TRBV18 and TRBJ2-5, is NAGVMQNPRHLVRRRGQEARLRCSPMKGHSHVYWYRQLPEEGLKFMVYLQKENIIDESGMPKERFSAEFPKEGPSILRIQQVVRGDSAAYFCASSPDATAQETQYFGPGTRLLVL.

The genes are TRBV5-6 and TRBJ1-3; D is possibly TRBD1 (5 bases). Germline V CDR1 and CDR2: SGHDT, YYEEEE. Deletions cut 2 bases from V and 0 bases from J, with 9 bases between. The CDR3 is 15 amino acids. This chain's CDR3 is CASSFTGFSGNTIYF. As DNA, the CDR3 is TGTGCCAGCAGCTTTACAGGTTTCTCTGGAAACACCATATATTTT.

The chain carries TRBV5-5 and TRBJ2-1, with TRBD2 as a possible D gene (7 bases). CDR3 length equals 15 residues. The V end lost 0 bases, the J end lost 4 bases, and 11 bases lay between the germline ends. Germline V gene sequence: CDR1 SGHKS, CDR2 YYEKEE (reference sequence). The CDR3 here is CASSLVGGAYNEQFF. The CDR3 bases are TGTGCCAGCAGCTTGGTGGGGGGGGCTTACAATGAGCAGTTCTTC.

The rearrangement joins TRBV6-5 to TRBJ2-3; D ambiguous. The CDR3 runs to 13 residues. The germline V and J ends were trimmed by 6 bases and 0 bases, with 7 bases remaining between them. Germline V gene sequence: CDR1 MNHEY, CDR2 SVGAGI. For the CDR3, the DNA is TGTGCCAGCAGACTACCCAGCACAGATACGCAGTATTTT. It translates to CASRLPSTDTQYF.

This clone was counted many times. The CDR3 loop reads CASSPSGEGGQFF. The CDR3 DNA follows: TGTGCCAGCTCACCATCGGGCGAAGGGGGGCAGTTCTTC. This chain connects TRBV18 to TRBJ2-1; possibly TRBD1 for D (6 bases). CDR1 is KGHSH, CDR2 LQKENI, per germline. V lost 2 bases and J lost 12, with 14 bases in between. The CDR3 is made up of 13 amino acids.

This clone was counted ten times or more. The V and J genes are TRBV15 and TRBJ2-7; 8 nucleotides agree with TRBD2. Germline assignment: CDR1 LNHNV and CDR2 YYDKDF (reference sequence). The CDR3 runs 15 residues. V gave up 0 bases and J gave up 2 bases; unmatched junction bases: 3. The CDR3 region is CATSRESRGAYEQYF. In DNA form, the CDR3 reads TGTGCCACCAGCAGAGAGTCGCGGGGGGCCTACGAGCAGTACTTC.